The rows below give T cell receptor beta chains drawn from one sample of a study of cytomegalovirus exposure and HLA in healthy donors. Repertoires were generated with immunoSEQ multiplex PCR, while TCRdb's copy carries only in-frame clones and drops some. Of approximately 130,000 clones listed, 75% to 85% were seen once; the top ten hold around 3.6%. The source material was PBMCs. The source is a woman between 40 and 55 years old in good health and CMV-seronegative. Both conserved end residues are part of each CDR3. D genes are given only for firm matches. The size of a clone is reported for some rows only, either as once, few or many, or as a class for expanded clones.

D: NA
V: TRBV19
size: NA
J: TRBJ1-5
CDR3: CASSDPGLSRQPQHF
DNA: TGTGCCAGTAGTGACCCGGGACTTTCCCGGCAGCCCCAGCATTTT

D: TRBD1
V: TRBV6-5
size: few
J: TRBJ2-1
CDR3: CASSHTGDLNEQFF
DNA: TGTGCCAGCAGTCATACAGGGGACCTTAATGAGCAGTTCTTC

D: TRBD1
V: TRBV5-1
size: few
J: TRBJ1-6
CDR3: CASSETPGQGYSPLHF
DNA: TGCGCCAGCAGCGAAACCCCCGGACAGGGCTATTCACCCCTCCACTTT

D: NA
V: TRBV18
size: NA
J: TRBJ2-7
CDR3: CASSPREGEQYF
DNA: TGTGCCAGCTCACCGAGGGAAGGCGAGCAGTACTTC

D: NA
V: TRBV4-1
size: NA
J: TRBJ2-5
CDR3: CASRGGGSPQYF
DNA: TGCGCCAGCAGGGGGGGTGGGAGCCCCCAGTACTTC

D: NA
V: TRBV5-1
size: once
J: TRBJ1-1
CDR3: CASSPRAGNTEAFF
DNA: TGCGCCAGCAGCCCGAGGGCAGGAAACACTGAAGCTTTCTTT

D: NA
V: TRBV27
size: NA
J: TRBJ2-7
CDR3: CASSLLPGSYEQYF
DNA: TGTGCCAGCAGTTTATTGCCAGGGTCCTACGAGCAGTACTTC

D: NA
V: TRBV28
size: NA
J: TRBJ1-4
CDR3: CASSAGDRDEKLFF
DNA: TGTGCCAGCAGTGCAGGGGATCGGGATGAAAAACTGTTTTTT

D: TRBD2
V: TRBV7-9
size: NA
J: TRBJ2-5
CDR3: CASRSGLEETQYF
DNA: TGTGCCAGCAGATCAGGACTAGAAGAGACCCAGTACTTC

D: TRBD1
V: TRBV9
size: NA
J: TRBJ2-7
CDR3: CASSNGQELPYEQYF
DNA: TGTGCCAGCAGCAACGGACAGGAGCTTCCCTACGAGCAGTACTTC

D: TRBD1
V: TRBV27
size: NA
J: TRBJ1-3
CDR3: CASSRGTGSGNTIYF
DNA: TGTGCCAGCAGTAGAGGGACAGGGTCAGGAAACACCATATATTTT

D: TRBD2
V: TRBV4-1
size: NA
J: TRBJ2-7
CDR3: CASSSRTSGSYEQYF
DNA: TGCGCCAGCAGCTCTCGGACTAGCGGGAGTTACGAGCAGTACTTC

D: NA
V: TRBV19
size: once
J: TRBJ1-6
CDR3: CASTLGGLINSPLHF
DNA: TGTGCCAGTACCCTAGGAGGGCTGATCAATTCACCCCTCCACTTT

D: TRBD2
V: TRBV2
size: few
J: TRBJ2-3
CDR3: CASRGLAGGPPQDTQYF
DNA: TGTGCCAGCAGAGGACTAGCGGGGGGGCCTCCACAAGATACGCAGTATTTT

D: NA
V: TRBV4-3
size: NA
J: TRBJ1-1
CDR3: CASSQSSAATGVNTEAFF
DNA: TGCGCCAGCAGCCAAAGTTCCGCCGCCACTGGAGTGAACACTGAAGCTTTCTTT

D: NA
V: TRBV6-5
size: NA
J: TRBJ2-7
CDR3: CASTEGPEGSYEQYF
DNA: TGTGCCAGCACCGAGGGCCCCGAGGGTTCCTACGAGCAGTACTTC

D: NA
V: TRBV28
size: NA
J: TRBJ2-5
CDR3: CASSSSDRRETQYF
DNA: TGTGCCAGCAGCTCCTCGGACAGACGCGAGACCCAGTACTTC

D: NA
V: TRBV5-1
size: NA
J: TRBJ1-1
CDR3: CASSLVEVNTEAFF
DNA: TGCGCCAGCAGCTTGGTGGAGGTGAACACTGAAGCTTTCTTT

D: NA
V: TRBV9
size: NA
J: TRBJ2-3
CDR3: CASTPRGLADTDTQYF
DNA: TGTGCCAGCACCCCCCGGGGGCTAGCGGACACAGATACGCAGTATTTT

D: NA
V: TRBV6-1
size: many
J: TRBJ1-6
CDR3: CASSDLRLSSSPLHF
DNA: TGTGCCAGCAGTGATCTTCGACTCTCGAGTTCACCCCTCCACTTT